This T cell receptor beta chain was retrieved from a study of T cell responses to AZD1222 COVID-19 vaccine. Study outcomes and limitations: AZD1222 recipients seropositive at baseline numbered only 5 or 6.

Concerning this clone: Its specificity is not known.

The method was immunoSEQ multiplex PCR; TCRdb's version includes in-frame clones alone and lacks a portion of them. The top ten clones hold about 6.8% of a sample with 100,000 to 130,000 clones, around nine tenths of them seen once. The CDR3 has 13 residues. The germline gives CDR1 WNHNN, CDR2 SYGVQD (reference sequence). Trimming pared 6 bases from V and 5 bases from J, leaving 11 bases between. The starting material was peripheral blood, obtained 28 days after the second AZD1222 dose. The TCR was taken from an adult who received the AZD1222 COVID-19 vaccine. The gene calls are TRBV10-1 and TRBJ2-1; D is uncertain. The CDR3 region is CASSPAKNNEQFF. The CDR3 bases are TGCGCCAGCAGCCCAGCGAAAAACAATGAGCAGTTCTTC.